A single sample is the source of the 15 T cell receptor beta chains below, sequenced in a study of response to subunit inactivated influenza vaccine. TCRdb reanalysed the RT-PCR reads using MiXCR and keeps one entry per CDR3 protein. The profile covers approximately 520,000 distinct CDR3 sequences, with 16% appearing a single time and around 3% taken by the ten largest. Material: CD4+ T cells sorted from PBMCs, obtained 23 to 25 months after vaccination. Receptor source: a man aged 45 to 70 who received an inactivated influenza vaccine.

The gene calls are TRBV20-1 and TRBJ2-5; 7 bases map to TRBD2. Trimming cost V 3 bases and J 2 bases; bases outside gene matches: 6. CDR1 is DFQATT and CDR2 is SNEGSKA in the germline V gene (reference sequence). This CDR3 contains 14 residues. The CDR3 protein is CSASRAAGQETQYF. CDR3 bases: TGCAGTGCTAGTCGCGCAGCGGGGCAAGAGACCCAGTACTTC.

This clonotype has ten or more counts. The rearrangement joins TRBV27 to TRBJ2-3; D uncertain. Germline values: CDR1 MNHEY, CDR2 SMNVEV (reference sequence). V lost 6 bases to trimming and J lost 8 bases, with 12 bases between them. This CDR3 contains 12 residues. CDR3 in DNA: TGTGCCAGCAGGCAGGTCTCGGGTACGCAGTATTTT. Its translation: CASRQVSGTQYF.

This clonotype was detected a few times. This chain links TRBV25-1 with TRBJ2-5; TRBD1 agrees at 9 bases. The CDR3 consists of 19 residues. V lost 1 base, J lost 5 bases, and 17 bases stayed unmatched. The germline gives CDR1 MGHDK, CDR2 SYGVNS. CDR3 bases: TGTGCCAGCAGTGAATTTGGGCGGGACAGGGAGTTTCTCAGGGAGACCCAGTACTTC. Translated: CASSEFGRDREFLRETQYF.

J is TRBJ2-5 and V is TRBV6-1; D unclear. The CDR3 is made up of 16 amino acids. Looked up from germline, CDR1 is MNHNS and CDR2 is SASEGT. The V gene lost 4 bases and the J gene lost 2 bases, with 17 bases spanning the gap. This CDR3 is CASSGLLLPSQETQYF. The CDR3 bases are TGTGCCAGCAGTGGACTGTTACTGCCCTCACAAGAGACCCAGTACTTC.

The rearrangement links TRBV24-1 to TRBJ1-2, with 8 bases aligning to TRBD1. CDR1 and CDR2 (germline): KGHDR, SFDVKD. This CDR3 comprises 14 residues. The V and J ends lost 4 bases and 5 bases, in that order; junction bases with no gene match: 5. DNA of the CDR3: TGTGCCACCAGTGAATCCGGACAGGGATATGGCTACACCTTC. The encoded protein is CATSESGQGYGYTF.

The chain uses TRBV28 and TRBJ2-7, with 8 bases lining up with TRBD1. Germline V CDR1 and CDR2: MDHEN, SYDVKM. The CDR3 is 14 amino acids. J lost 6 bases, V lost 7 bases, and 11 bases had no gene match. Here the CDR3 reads CASKATGVLGEQYF. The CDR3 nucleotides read TGTGCCAGCAAGGCGACAGGGGTTTTAGGCGAGCAGTACTTC. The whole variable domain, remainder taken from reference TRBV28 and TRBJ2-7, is DVKVTQSSRYLVKRTGEKVFLECVQDMDHENMFWYRQDPGLGLRLIYFSYDVKMKEKGDIPEGYSVSREKKERFSLILESASTNQTSMYLCASKATGVLGEQYFGPGTRLTVT.

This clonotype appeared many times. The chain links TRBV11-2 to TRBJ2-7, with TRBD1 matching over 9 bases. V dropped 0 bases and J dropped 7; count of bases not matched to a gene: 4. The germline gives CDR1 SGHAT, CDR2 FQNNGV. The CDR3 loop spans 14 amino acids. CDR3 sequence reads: CASSLEGTGREQYF. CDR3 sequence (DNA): TGTGCCAGCAGCTTAGAAGGGACAGGGAGGGAGCAGTACTTC.

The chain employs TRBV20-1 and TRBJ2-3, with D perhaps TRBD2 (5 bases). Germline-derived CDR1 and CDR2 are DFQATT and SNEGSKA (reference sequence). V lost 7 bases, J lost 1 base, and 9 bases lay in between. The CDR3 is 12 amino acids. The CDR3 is CSVNSGTDTQYF. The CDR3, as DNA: TGCAGTGTAAATAGCGGCACAGATACGCAGTATTTT.

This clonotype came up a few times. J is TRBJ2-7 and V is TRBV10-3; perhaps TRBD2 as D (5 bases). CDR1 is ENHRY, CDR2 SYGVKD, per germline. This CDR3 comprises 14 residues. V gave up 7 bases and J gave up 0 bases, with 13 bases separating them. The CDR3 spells CAIKLSGSSYEQYF. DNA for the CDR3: TGTGCCATCAAGCTTTCGGGGAGCTCCTACGAGCAGTACTTC.

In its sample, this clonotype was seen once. The CDR3 loop is CASSLAEWQETQYF. The DNA for the CDR3 is TGCGCCAGCAGCTTGGCTGAATGGCAGGAGACCCAGTACTTC. The rearrangement links TRBV5-1 to TRBJ2-5; D is uncertain. The CDR3 consists of 14 residues. CDR1 is SGHRS, CDR2 YFSETQ, per germline. V was trimmed by 0 bases and J by 5 bases, leaving 11 bases between them.

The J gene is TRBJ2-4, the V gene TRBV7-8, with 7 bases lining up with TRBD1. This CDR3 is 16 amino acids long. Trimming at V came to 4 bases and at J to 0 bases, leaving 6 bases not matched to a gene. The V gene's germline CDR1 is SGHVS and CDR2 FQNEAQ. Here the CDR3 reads CASSSGQSIAKNIQYF. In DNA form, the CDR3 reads TGTGCCAGCAGCTCGGGACAGTCGATAGCCAAAAACATTCAGTACTTC. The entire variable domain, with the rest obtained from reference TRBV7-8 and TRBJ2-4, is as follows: GAGVSQSPRYKVAKRGQDVALRCDPISGHVSLFWYQQALGQGPEFLTYFQNEAQLDKSGLPSDRFFAERPEGSVSTLKIQRTQQEDSAVYLCASSSGQSIAKNIQYFGAGTRLSVL.

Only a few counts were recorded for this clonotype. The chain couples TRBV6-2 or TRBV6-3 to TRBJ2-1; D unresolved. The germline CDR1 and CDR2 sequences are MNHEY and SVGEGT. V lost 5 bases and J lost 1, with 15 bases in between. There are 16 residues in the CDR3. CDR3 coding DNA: TGTGCCAGCAGTCGACCCGGGCTCTTATCCTACAATGAGCAGTTCTTC. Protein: CASSRPGLLSYNEQFF.

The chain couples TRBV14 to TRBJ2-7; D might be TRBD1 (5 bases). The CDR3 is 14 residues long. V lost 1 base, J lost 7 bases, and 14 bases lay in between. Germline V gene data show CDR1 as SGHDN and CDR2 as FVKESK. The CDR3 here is CASSQGPGAVEQYF. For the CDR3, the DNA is TGTGCCAGCAGCCAAGGCCCTGGGGCCGTGGAGCAGTACTTC.

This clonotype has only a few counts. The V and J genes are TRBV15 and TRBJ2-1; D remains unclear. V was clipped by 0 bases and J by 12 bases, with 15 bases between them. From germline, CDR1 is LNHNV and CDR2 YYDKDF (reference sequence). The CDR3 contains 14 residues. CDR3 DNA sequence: TGTGCCACCAGCAGAGAATCGATTTCTCTGGGGCAGTTCTTC. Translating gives CATSRESISLGQFF.

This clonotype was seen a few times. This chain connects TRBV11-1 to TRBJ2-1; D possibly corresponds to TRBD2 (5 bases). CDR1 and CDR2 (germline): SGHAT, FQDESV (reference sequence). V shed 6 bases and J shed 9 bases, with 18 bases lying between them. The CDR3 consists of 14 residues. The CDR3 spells CASSQEGGVSEQFF. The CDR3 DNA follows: TGTGCCAGCAGTCAAGAGGGCGGTGTGAGTGAGCAGTTCTTC.